These T cell receptor beta chains were read from a single sample in a study of T cell clonotyping in hematopoietic cell transplantation. Using immunoSEQ multiplex PCR, the repertoire was profiled, and TCRdb retains in-frame clones only, with some absent. The profile shows approximately 5,100 clones, about 34% of them singletons. Here the sequenced sample was peripheral blood mononuclear cells, taken before stem cell transplant. These receptors originate from a man aged 45 to 65 with myelofibrosis. Some clones in this sample may be carry-over from other donors' samples. Each CDR3 is given with its conserved first and last residue. Each record gives: J gene, D gene, V gene, clone size, CDR3 protein, CDR3 DNA. The D gene is left open where the match is weak. Size is omitted from some rows. Given values are once, few, many or a class for expanded clones.

J: TRBJ2-5
D: TRBD1
V: TRBV30
size: NA
CDR3: CAWETGGQTQYF
DNA: TGTGCCTGGGAAACAGGGGGCCAGACCCAGTACTTC

J: TRBJ2-7
D: NA
V: TRBV5-1
size: few
CDR3: CASSGFPGLSPYEQYF
DNA: TGCGCCAGCAGCGGTTTCCCGGGCCTATCCCCCTACGAGCAGTACTTC

J: TRBJ1-1
D: NA
V: TRBV27
size: few
CDR3: CASSRARNTEAFF
DNA: TGTGCCAGCAGTCGGGCCAGGAACACTGAAGCTTTCTTT

J: TRBJ2-5
D: TRBD2
V: TRBV30
size: NA
CDR3: CAWRPGGRIETQYF
DNA: TGTGCCTGGAGGCCGGGAGGACGGATCGAGACCCAGTACTTC

J: TRBJ2-7
D: TRBD1
V: TRBV29-1
size: NA
CDR3: CSVRGQSYEQYF
DNA: TGCAGCGTTAGGGGACAGTCCTACGAGCAGTACTTC

J: TRBJ2-7
D: TRBD2
V: TRBV25-1
size: NA
CDR3: CASSDRGAGGRQYF
DNA: TGTGCCAGCAGTGACAGGGGTGCGGGGGGCCGGCAGTACTTC

J: TRBJ2-1
D: NA
V: TRBV6-6
size: few
CDR3: CASSTGNEQFF
DNA: TGTGCCAGCAGCACAGGGAATGAGCAGTTCTTC

J: TRBJ2-2
D: NA
V: TRBV6-1
size: few
CDR3: CASSGNRRDTGELFF
DNA: TGTGCCAGCAGTGGAAACCGGCGAGACACCGGGGAGCTGTTTTTT

J: TRBJ2-7
D: NA
V: TRBV19
size: NA
CDR3: CASRIAMGLSYEQYF
DNA: TGTGCCAGTAGGATTGCGATGGGACTTTCCTACGAGCAGTACTTC

J: TRBJ2-2
D: NA
V: TRBV25-1
size: few
CDR3: CASSEFGGHGELFF
DNA: TGTGCCAGCAGTGAATTTGGGGGACACGGGGAGCTGTTTTTT

J: TRBJ2-5
D: NA
V: TRBV30
size: NA
CDR3: CAWSPSYLGARETQYF
DNA: TGTGCCTGGAGTCCTTCGTACCTAGGGGCGAGAGAGACCCAGTACTTC

J: TRBJ2-7
D: NA
V: TRBV5-1
size: NA
CDR3: CASSLEDEQYF
DNA: TGCGCCAGCAGCTTGGAGGACGAGCAGTACTTC